This T cell receptor (beta chain) was documented in a study of T cells in Graves' hyperthyroidism and ophthalmopathy. This clonotype was detected ten times or more. Amplification of TCR beta CDR3 regions was performed using RNA transcripts as template. The HTBI set primed first-round TCR CDR3 RT-PCR. MiXCR, run by TCRdb on the multiplex PCR reads, gives a single entry per CDR3 protein. The data show around 580,000 distinct CDR3 sequences, with about a sixth seen just once and around 19% held by the top ten. The receptor was derived from a woman aged 18-29 years with Graves' hyperthyroidism. Sequenced input: blood.

The CDR3 protein is CSVDGSFRDRGTEAFF. In nucleotides, the CDR3 is TGCAGCGTTGATGGATCCTTCCGGGACAGGGGCACTGAAGCTTTCTTT. The chain couples TRBV29-1 to TRBJ1-1, with 10 bases that match TRBD1. CDR1 is SQVTM and CDR2 is ANQGSEA in the germline V gene. This CDR3 is 16 amino acids long. Unmatched junction bases numbered 11, after V lost 3 bases and J lost 4 bases. Looking up the rest from reference TRBV29-1 and TRBJ1-1 gives the full variable domain: SAVISQKPSRDICQRGTSLTIQCQVDSQVTMMFWYRQQPGQSLTLIATANQGSEATYESGFVIDKFPISRPNLTFSTLTVSNMSPEDSSIYLCSVDGSFRDRGTEAFFGQGTRLTVV.